Sequencing of this TCR beta chain was carried out in a study of blood T cell repertoires in COVID-19. Study information: PBMCs, B-cell-depleted T cells, or T cells were the source of the cDNA or gDNA that made up the material.

Methods used by the authors: Amplification from reference gene primers served as the basis for estimated nucleated cell counts. The protocol was immunoSEQ multiplex PCR, while the TCRdb copy is restricted to in-frame clones and leaves out a portion. Clonal size and the V and J genes are those of that table, whereas D and trimming came from the DNA. The sample carries 300,000 or so clones, 91% recorded once. The Seattle patients joined while their infection was active and were tracked longitudinally afterward. The CDR3 is 16 amino acids. V was cut by 2 bases and J by 3 bases, with 17 bases left in between. CDR1 is MNHEY and CDR2 is SVGEGT in the germline V gene. This clone has just one count.

The material sequenced was peripheral blood. This chain uses TRBV6-2 or TRBV6-3 with TRBJ2-7, with D unclear. The origin of this receptor is a woman in her 30s with COVID-19, enrolled during active disease. CDR3 nucleotide sequence: TGTGCCAGCAGTTACCCGCCTTTTAATCGGGTCTACGAGCAGTACTTC. Its translation: CASSYPPFNRVYEQYF.